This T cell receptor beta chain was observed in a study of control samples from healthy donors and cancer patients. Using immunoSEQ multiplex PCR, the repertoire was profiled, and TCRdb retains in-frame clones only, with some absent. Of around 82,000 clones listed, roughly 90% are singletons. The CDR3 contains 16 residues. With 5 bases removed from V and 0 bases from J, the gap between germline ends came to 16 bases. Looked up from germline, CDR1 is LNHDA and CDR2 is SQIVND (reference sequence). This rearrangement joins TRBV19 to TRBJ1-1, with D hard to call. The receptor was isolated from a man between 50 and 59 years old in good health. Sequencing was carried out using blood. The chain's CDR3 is CASSLRAAALNTEAFF. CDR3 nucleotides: TGTGCCAGTAGTCTACGGGCCGCCGCCCTGAACACTGAAGCTTTCTTT.